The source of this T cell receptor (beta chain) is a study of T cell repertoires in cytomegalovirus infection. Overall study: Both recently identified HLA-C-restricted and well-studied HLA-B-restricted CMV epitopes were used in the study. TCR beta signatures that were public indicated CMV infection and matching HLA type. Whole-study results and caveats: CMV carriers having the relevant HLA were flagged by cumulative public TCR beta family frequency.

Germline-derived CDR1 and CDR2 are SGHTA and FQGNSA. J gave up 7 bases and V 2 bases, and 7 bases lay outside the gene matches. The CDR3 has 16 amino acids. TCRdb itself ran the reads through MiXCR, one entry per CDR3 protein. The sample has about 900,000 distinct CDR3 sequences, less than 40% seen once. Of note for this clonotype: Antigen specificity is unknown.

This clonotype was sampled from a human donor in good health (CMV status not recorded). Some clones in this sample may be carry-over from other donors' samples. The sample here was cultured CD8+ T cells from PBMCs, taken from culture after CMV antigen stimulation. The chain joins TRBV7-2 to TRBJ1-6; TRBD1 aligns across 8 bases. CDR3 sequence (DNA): TGTGCCAGCAGCTTATATAGGACAGGGTTGAATTCACCCCTCCACTTT. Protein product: CASSLYRTGLNSPLHF.